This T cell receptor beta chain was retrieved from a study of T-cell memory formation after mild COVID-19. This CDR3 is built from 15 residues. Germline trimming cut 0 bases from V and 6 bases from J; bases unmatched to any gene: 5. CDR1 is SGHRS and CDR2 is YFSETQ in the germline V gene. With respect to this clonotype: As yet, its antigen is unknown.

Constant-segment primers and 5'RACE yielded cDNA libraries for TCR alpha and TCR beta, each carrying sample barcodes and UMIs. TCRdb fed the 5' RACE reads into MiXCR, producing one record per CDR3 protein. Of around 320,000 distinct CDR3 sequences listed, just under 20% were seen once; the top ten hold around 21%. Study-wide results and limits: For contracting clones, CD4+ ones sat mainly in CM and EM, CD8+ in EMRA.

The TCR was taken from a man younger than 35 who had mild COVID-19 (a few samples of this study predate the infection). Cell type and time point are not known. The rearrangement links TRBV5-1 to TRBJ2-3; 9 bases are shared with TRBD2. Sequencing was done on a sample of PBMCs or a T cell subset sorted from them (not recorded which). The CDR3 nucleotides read TGCGCCAGCAGCTTGGAGGCGGGGGGGGCCGATACGCAGTATTTT. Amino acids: CASSLEAGGADTQYF.